These 4 T cell receptor beta chains came from one sample sequenced in a study of cytomegalovirus exposure and HLA in healthy donors (TCRdb year 2017). Preparation of the library involved the immunoSEQ multiplex PCR assay. A mixture of 60 forward primers for TCR Vbeta segments and 13 reverse primers for TCR Jbeta segments was used in the multiplex PCR. TCRdb's version of the immuneACCESS table is confined to in-frame rearrangements and falls short of the full clone set. An unresolved V gene accounts for under half of the shortfall where checked; the remainder is of unknown origin. The sample yields roughly 180,000 clones; nearly 80% were counted once. Approximately 2.6% of the sample belongs to the ten largest clones. The source material was PBMCs. Receptor source: a female donor in good health and CMV-seronegative.

V is TRBV7-3 and J is TRBJ2-7; TRBD1 might be the D (6 bases). With 5 bases removed from V and 3 bases from J, the gap between germline ends came to 11 bases. The CDR3 runs to 13 residues. Germline V gene data show CDR1 as SGHTA and CDR2 as FQGTGA. CDR3 residues: CASSPKDSYEQYF. The CDR3 DNA reads as TGTGCCAGCAGCCCCAAGGACAGCTACGAGCAGTACTTC.

This clone was recorded a few times. The chain recombines TRBV28 with TRBJ2-7; D remains unclear. This CDR3 is built from 16 residues. V lost 2 bases, J lost 0 bases, and 14 bases lay in between. The germline V gene encodes CDR1 MDHEN and CDR2 SYDVKM. The CDR3 here is CASSLMSRRFSYEQYF. CDR3 nucleotides: TGTGCCAGCAGTTTAATGTCCCGCAGGTTCTCCTACGAGCAGTACTTC.

The V gene is TRBV7-9, the J gene TRBJ2-1, with D maybe TRBD2 (6 bases). V lost 5 bases and J 9 bases, leaving 11 bases between the germline ends. CDR3 length equals 12 residues. Germline V lookup: CDR1 SEHNR, CDR2 FQNEAQ (reference sequence). CDR3 region: CASSKTSSEQFF. The CDR3 DNA sequence: TGTGCCAGCAGCAAGACTAGTAGTGAGCAGTTCTTC.

This chain connects TRBV25-1 to TRBJ2-1, with 15 bases fitting TRBD2. The J segment lost 12 bases and the V segment lost 10 bases, leaving 16 bases of the junction unmatched. Germline V gives CDR1 MGHDK, CDR2 SYGVNS. The CDR3 has 16 residues. This CDR3 reads CATEQRGLAGGPSQFF. The CDR3 nucleotides are TGTGCCACCGAGCAGCGAGGACTAGCGGGAGGGCCCTCGCAGTTCTTC.